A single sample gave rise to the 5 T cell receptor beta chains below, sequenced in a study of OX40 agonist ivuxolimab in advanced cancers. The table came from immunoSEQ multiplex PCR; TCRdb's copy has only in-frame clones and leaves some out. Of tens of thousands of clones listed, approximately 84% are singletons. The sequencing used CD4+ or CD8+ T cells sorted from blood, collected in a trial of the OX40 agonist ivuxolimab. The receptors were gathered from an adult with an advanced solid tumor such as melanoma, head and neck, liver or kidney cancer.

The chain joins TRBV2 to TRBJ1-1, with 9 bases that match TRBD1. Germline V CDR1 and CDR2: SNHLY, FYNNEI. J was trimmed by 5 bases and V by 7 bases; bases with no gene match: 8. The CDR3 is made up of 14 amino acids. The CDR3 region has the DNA TGTGCCAGCAAGATACAGGGGGCGCGGACTGAAGCTTTCTTT. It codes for CASKIQGARTEAFF.

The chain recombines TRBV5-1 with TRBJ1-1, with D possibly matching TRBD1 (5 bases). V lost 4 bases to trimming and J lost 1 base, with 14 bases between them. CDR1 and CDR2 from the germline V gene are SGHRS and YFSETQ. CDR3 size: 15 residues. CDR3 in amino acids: CASSPLGRGNTEAFF. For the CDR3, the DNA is TGCGCCAGCAGCCCTTTGGGACGGGGGAACACTGAAGCTTTCTTT. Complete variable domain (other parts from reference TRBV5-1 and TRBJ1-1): KAGVTQTPRYLIKTRGQQVTLSCSPISGHRSVSWYQQTPGQGLQFLFEYFSETQRNKGNFPGRFSGRQFSNSRSEMNVSTLELGDSALYLCASSPLGRGNTEAFFGQGTRLTVV.

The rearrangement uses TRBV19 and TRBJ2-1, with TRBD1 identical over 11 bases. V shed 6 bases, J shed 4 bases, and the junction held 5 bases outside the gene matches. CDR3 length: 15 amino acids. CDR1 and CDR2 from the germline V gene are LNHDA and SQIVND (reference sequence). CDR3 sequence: CASRPGQGAYNEQFF. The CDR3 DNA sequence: TGTGCCAGTAGACCAGGACAGGGGGCGTACAATGAGCAGTTCTTC.

In nucleotides, the CDR3 is TGTGCCAGCAGCTCTCCACGCGGGAGGGCCGCCGGGGAGCTGTTTTTT. Protein sequence: CASSSPRGRAAGELFF. This sequence joins TRBV11-2 and TRBJ2-2; TRBD2 matches 9 bases. J gave up 6 bases and V 4 bases, and 9 bases lay outside the gene matches. The CDR3 spans 16 residues. From germline, CDR1 is SGHAT and CDR2 FQNNGV.

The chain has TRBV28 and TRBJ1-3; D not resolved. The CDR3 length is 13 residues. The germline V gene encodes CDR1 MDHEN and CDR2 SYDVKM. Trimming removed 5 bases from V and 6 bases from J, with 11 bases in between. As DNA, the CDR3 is TGTGCCAGCAGTCTGAATGGGGTAAACACCATATATTTT. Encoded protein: CASSLNGVNTIYF.